This T cell receptor (beta chain) comes out of a study of radiotherapy plus CTLA-4 blockade in lung cancer. Across the study: Objective responses arose in over 15% of patients, and about 32% experienced disease control. Broader study findings: How blood T cell clones changed early, along with interferon-beta, reportedly forecast response best. In blood, tumor-derived TCR clones expanded after radiotherapy plus ipilimumab.

Trimming shortened V by 7 bases and J by 2 bases, and 21 bases separated the two germline ends. CDR1 is SEHNR and CDR2 is FQNEAQ in the germline V gene (reference sequence). The CDR3 loop spans 16 amino acids. Ipilimumab CTLA-4 blockade and focal radiation were given to patients with chemo-refractory metastatic non-small-cell lung cancer. Generated by immunoSEQ multiplex PCR, the TCRdb table keeps only in-frame clones and is missing some. The sample records approximately 72,000 clones, approximately 80% being singletons. As to this clone: Its specificity is unknown.

The TCR originated in a human donor with non-small cell lung cancer who had a complete response to radiotherapy plus ipilimumab. This chain links TRBV7-9 with TRBJ2-7; the D is unclear. This specimen was peripheral blood, taken from a patient treated with radiotherapy plus ipilimumab. CDR3 protein: CASTPIDSSGAYEQYF. In DNA form, the CDR3 reads TGTGCCAGCACCCCTATCGACTCCTCTGGCGCCTACGAGCAGTACTTC.